A selection of T cell receptor beta chains follows, all from one sample in a study of post-analysis software for immune sequencing data. MiXCR was run by TCRdb on the PCR reads, yielding one entry per CDR3 protein. The sample includes a few hundred thousand distinct CDR3 sequences, about a third of them seen just once. The material sequenced was blood. These receptors were taken from a girl younger than 18 with multiple sclerosis. The CDR3 runs from the conserved cysteine through the conserved F or W. The order of the fields is J gene, clone size, V gene, D gene, CDR3 protein, CDR3 DNA. A D gene is named only where the DNA matches it firmly. The size entry is marked missing in some rows and otherwise reads once, few, many or a size class.

TRBJ2-7 few TRBV6-6 TRBD1 CASSGYRGVRNEQYF TGTGCCAGCAGTGGGTACAGGGGCGTTCGAAACGAGCAGTACTTC
TRBJ2-1 - TRBV14 TRBD2 CASSQWGGYNEQFF TGTGCCAGCAGCCAATGGGGGGGGTACAATGAGCAGTTCTTC
TRBJ2-1 few TRBV20-1 TRBD2 CSATLGLAGHNEQFF TGCAGTGCTACCCTCGGACTAGCGGGGCACAATGAGCAGTTCTTC
TRBJ2-5 - TRBV4-1 TRBD1 CASSAGTVERETQYF TGCGCCAGCAGCGCCGGGACAGTCGAACGAGAGACCCAGTACTTC
TRBJ1-2 - TRBV20-1 - CSADPLYGYTF TGCAGTGCCGATCCCCTCTATGGCTACACCTTC
TRBJ2-1 few TRBV27 - CASSLGTGDPYNEQFF TGTGCCAGCAGTTTAGGAACGGGGGATCCCTACAATGAGCAGTTCTTC
TRBJ2-1 - TRBV7-2 - CASSLVPLNEQFF TGTGCCAGCAGCTTAGTCCCCCTCAATGAGCAGTTCTTC
TRBJ2-3 - TRBV6-5 TRBD1 CASSYCFRDRVTDTQYF TGTGCCAGCAGTTACTGTTTCCGAGACAGGGTGACAGATACGCAGTATTTT
TRBJ2-7 - TRBV28 TRBD1 CASSLPGQGTYEQYF TGTGCCAGCAGTTTACCGGGACAGGGCACCTACGAGCAGTACTTC
TRBJ2-2 few TRBV20-1 - CSARYQGNTGELFF TGCAGTGCTAGGTATCAGGGCAACACCGGGGAGCTGTTTTTT
TRBJ1-1 - TRBV9 - CASSVGAVDTEAFF TGTGCCAGCAGCGTAGGGGCCGTTGACACTGAAGCTTTCTTT
TRBJ2-3 - TRBV14 - CASSQVAAGDTQYF TGTGCCAGCAGCCAAGTGGCGGCGGGAGATACGCAGTATTTT
TRBJ2-5 few TRBV3-1 - CASSLYQGGGETQYF TGTGCCAGCAGCCTCTATCAAGGCGGGGGCGAGACCCAGTACTTC
TRBJ2-1 few TRBV27 TRBD1 CASSLNLGWGQYYNEQFF TGTGCCAGCAGTTTAAATCTCGGGTGGGGACAGTACTACAATGAGCAGTTCTTC
TRBJ2-7 - TRBV2 - CASSREQSSYEQYF TGTGCCAGCAGCAGGGAACAGAGTTCCTACGAGCAGTACTTC
TRBJ1-2 - TRBV5-1 - CASSLPRGGTYGYTF TGCGCCAGCAGCTTGCCGAGGGGAGGGACCTATGGCTACACCTTC
TRBJ2-3 few TRBV7-3 TRBD2 CASSKSGGRADTQYF TGTGCCAGCAGCAAGAGCGGGGGGCGCGCAGATACGCAGTATTTT
TRBJ2-1 - TRBV29-1 - CSVERQEGWDEQFF TGCAGCGTTGAAAGACAGGAGGGGTGGGATGAGCAGTTCTTC
TRBJ1-2 few TRBV4-2 TRBD1 CASSQDSRGGEGYTF TGTGCCAGCAGCCAAGATAGTCGAGGGGGCGAGGGCTACACCTTC
TRBJ2-3 - TRBV7-3 - CASSLTLTHTDTQYF TGTGCCAGCAGCTTAACCCTGACTCACACAGATACGCAGTATTTT
TRBJ2-1 many TRBV6-4 TRBD2 CASSPTSAHNEQFF TGTGCCAGCAGCCCGACTAGCGCCCACAATGAGCAGTTCTTC
TRBJ2-2 few TRBV11-2 - CASSLVAVNTGELFF TGTGCCAGCAGCTTAGTAGCAGTTAACACCGGGGAGCTGTTTTTT
TRBJ2-1 few TRBV20-1 - CSAGDISSYNEQFF TGCAGTGCCGGGGACATTAGCTCCTACAATGAGCAGTTCTTC